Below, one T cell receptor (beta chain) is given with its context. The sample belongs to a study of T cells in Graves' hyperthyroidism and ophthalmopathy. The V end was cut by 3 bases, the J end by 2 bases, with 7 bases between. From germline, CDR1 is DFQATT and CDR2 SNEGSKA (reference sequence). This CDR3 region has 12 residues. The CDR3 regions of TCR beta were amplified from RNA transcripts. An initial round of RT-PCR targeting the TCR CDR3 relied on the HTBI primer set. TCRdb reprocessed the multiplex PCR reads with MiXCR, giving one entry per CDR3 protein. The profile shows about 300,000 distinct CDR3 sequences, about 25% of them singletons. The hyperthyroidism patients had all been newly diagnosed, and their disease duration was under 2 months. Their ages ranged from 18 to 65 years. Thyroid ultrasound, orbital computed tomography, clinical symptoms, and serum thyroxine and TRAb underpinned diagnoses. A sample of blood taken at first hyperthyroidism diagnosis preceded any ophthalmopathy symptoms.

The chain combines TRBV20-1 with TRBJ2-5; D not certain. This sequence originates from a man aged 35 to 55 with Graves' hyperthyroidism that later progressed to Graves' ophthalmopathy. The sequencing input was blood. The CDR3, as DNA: TGCAGTGCTAGTTGGTCACAAGAGACCCAGTACTTC. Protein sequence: CSASWSQETQYF.